This T cell receptor (beta chain) comes out of a study of blood T cell repertoires in COVID-19. In the study overall: Samples taken during acute and convalescent COVID-19 were collected in the United States, Italy and Spain. Sources were T cells, B-cell-depleted T cells, or PBMCs; the material itself was cDNA or gDNA.

Original processing notes: Reference gene primers were amplified, and this amplification served to estimate nucleated cell counts. Only in-frame clones appear in the TCRdb table, and some are missing; sequencing was by immunoSEQ multiplex PCR. V, J and clone size derive from that table, while D and trimming were established from the DNA sequence. The sample lists about 250,000 clones, about 91% seen once, with around 6.3% in the top ten. The V gene's germline CDR1 is SGHNT and CDR2 YENEEA. V was clipped by 4 bases and J by 5 bases, with 14 bases between them. The CDR3 loop spans 14 amino acids. Seattle researchers signed up patients amid active infection and tracked them longitudinally.

Sequenced: peripheral blood. The chain recombines TRBV11-3 with TRBJ1-1, with D possibly matching TRBD1 (6 bases). The TCR originated in a young woman with COVID-19, enrolled during active disease. For the CDR3, the DNA is TGTGCCAGCAGCTCAGGGGAGGGGGGAACTGAAGCTTTCTTT. This translates into CASSSGEGGTEAFF. Based on the CDR3 plus reference TRBV11-3 and TRBJ1-1, the full variable domain is EAGVVQSPRYKIIEKKQPVAFWCNPISGHNTLYWYLQNLGQGPELLIRYENEEAVDDSQLPKDRFSAERLKGVDSTLKIQPAELGDSAVYLCASSSGEGGTEAFFGQGTRLTVV.